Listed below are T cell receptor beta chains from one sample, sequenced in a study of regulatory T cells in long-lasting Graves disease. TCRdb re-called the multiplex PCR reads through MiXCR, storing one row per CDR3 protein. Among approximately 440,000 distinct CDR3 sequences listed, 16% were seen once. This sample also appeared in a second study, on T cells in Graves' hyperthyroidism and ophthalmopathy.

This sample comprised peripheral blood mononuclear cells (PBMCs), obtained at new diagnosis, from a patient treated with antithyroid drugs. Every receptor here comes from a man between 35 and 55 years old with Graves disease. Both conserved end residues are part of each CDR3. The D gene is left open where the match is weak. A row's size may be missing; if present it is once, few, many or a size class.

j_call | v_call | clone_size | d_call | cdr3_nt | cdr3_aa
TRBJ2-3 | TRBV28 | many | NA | TGTGCCAGCAGTCCCGGACCCTCATGGACGCAGTATTTT | CASSPGPSWTQYF
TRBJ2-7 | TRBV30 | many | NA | TGTGCCTGGAGTGTTTCGGACTACGAGCAGTACTTC | CAWSVSDYEQYF
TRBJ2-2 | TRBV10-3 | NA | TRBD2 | TGTGCCATCAGAGTTAGCGGGAGTAATGACGGGGAGCTGTTTTTT | CAIRVSGSNDGELFF
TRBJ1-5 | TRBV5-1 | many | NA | TGCGCCAGCAGCTTGGGAGACAGCAACAATCAGCCCCAGCATTTT | CASSLGDSNNQPQHF
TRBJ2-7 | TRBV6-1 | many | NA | TGTGCCAGCAGTACGGCGGAGTCCCCCTACTACGAGCAGTACTTC | CASSTAESPYYEQYF
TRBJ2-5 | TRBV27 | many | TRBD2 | TGTGCCAGCTCCCCGGGACTAGCGTTCCAAGAGACCCAGTACTTC | CASSPGLAFQETQYF
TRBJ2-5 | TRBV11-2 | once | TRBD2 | TGTGCCAGCAGCCCGGGACTAGCGGGGGGGCTGCTGGAGACCCAGTACTTC | CASSPGLAGGLLETQYF
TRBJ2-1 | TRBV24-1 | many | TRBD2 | TGTGCCACCAGTGACACGACTAGCGGGAGCTTCTACAATGAGCAGTTCTTC | CATSDTTSGSFYNEQFF
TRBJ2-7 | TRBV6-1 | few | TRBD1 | TGTGCCAGCAGTGAGGGACAGTGGGGCTACGAGCAGTACTTC | CASSEGQWGYEQYF
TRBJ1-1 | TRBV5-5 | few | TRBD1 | TGTGCCAGCAAATGGGACAGGAACACTGAAGCTTTCTTT | CASKWDRNTEAFF
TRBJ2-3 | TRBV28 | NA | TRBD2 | TGTGCCAGCAGCTCGGGACTAGCGGGCCCCGGGCCGTTCCCCACAGATACGCAGTATTTT | CASSSGLAGPGPFPTDTQYF